A single sample gave rise to the 13 T cell receptor beta chains below, sequenced in a study of blood T cell repertoires in COVID-19. TCRdb's copy holds only in-frame clones and misses some; the assay was immunoSEQ multiplex PCR. This table has 100,000 to 150,000 clones, around nine tenths appearing once. The sample was peripheral blood. The origin of the receptors is a man in his forties or fifties with active COVID-19.

The J gene is TRBJ1-1, the V gene TRBV6-1, with D possibly being TRBD1 (5 bases). The length of the CDR3 is 16 residues. Trimming removed 2 bases at V and 1 base at J, with 14 bases between. Per the germline V gene, CDR1 is MNHNS and CDR2 is SASEGT. This CDR3 reads CASSEIWGRRNTEAFF. In DNA form, the CDR3 reads TGTGCCAGCAGTGAAATCTGGGGCAGACGGAACACTGAAGCTTTCTTT.

This clone has only one observation. A much larger clonotype is one base distant, so this may be a read error. This chain links TRBV12-3 or TRBV12-4 with TRBJ1-2; D gene ambiguous. The V end was cut by 4 bases, the J end by 5 bases, with 5 bases between. CDR3 length: 11 amino acids. CDR3 bases: TGTGCCAGCAGTTCGGGGTATGGCTACACCTTC. The encoded protein is CASSSGYGYTF.

This chain uses TRBV7-9 with TRBJ2-1, with D maybe TRBD1 (5 bases). Germline CDR1 is SEHNR and CDR2 is FQNEAQ (reference sequence). The CDR3 is 12 residues long. V shed 5 bases and J shed 7 bases, with 9 bases lying between them. In DNA form, the CDR3 reads TGTGCCAGCAGCCCGGCAGGGAATGAGCAGTTCTTC. Its translation is CASSPAGNEQFF. The complete variable domain, with remaining parts taken from reference TRBV7-9 and TRBJ2-1, reads DTGVSQNPRHKITKRGQNVTFRCDPISEHNRLYWYRQTLGQGPEFLTYFQNEAQLEKSRLLSDRFSAERPKGSFSTLEIQRTEQGDSAMYLCASSPAGNEQFFGPGTRLTVL.

The chain joins TRBV4-1 to TRBJ1-1; the D gene is possibly TRBD1 (5 bases). Germline-derived CDR1 and CDR2 are MGHRA and YSYEKL. This CDR3 has 14 amino acids. V lost 4 bases and J 1 base, leaving 10 bases between the germline ends. Here the CDR3 DNA reads TGCGCCAGCAGCCGCCCTACAGGGAACACTGAAGCTTTCTTT. This translates into CASSRPTGNTEAFF.

The chain carries TRBV27 and TRBJ2-1; 8 nucleotides agree with TRBD1. Germline CDR1 MNHEY, CDR2 SMNVEV (reference sequence). The CDR3 is made up of 15 amino acids. The V segment lost 5 bases and the J segment 1 base; nucleotides outside the gene matches: 4. CDR3 protein: CASSPDRGSYNEQFF. In DNA, the CDR3 is TGTGCCAGCAGTCCTGACAGGGGTTCCTACAATGAGCAGTTCTTC.

The gene calls are TRBV6-1 and TRBJ1-5; 10 bases match TRBD1. Trimming removed 1 base from V and 9 bases from J; junction bases left unmatched: 6. The CDR3 is made up of 15 amino acids. CDR1 and CDR2 (germline): MNHNS, SASEGT. CDR3 bases: TGTGCCAGCAGTGAAGGGGGGACAGGGGTGGCGCCCCAGCATTTT. It encodes CASSEGGTGVAPQHF.

J is TRBJ2-1 and V is TRBV20-1; D gene unclear. Trimming removed 4 bases at V and 5 bases at J, with 6 bases between. The germline gives CDR1 DFQATT, CDR2 SNEGSKA (reference sequence). The CDR3 is 11 amino acids. CDR3 sequence reads: CSANTHNEQFF. In DNA form, the CDR3 reads TGCAGTGCTAACACACACAATGAGCAGTTCTTC.

As DNA, the CDR3 is TGTGCCAGTAGTAGTGTCCAGGGTCCCGAGCAGTACTTC. Its translation: CASSSVQGPEQYF. The chain has TRBV19 and TRBJ2-7; D perhaps matches TRBD1 (5 bases). Trimming removed 4 bases at V and 6 bases at J, with 13 bases between. This CDR3 is built from 13 residues. CDR1 and CDR2 (germline): LNHDA, SQIVND (reference sequence).

The gene calls are TRBV6-1 and TRBJ2-3, with D perhaps TRBD1 (5 bases). V was trimmed by 1 base and J by 1 base, leaving 12 bases between them. The CDR3 covers 16 residues. Per germline, CDR1 MNHNS and CDR2 SASEGT. The CDR3 sequence is CASSEEGRVRTDTQYF. The CDR3 DNA reads as TGTGCCAGCAGTGAAGAGGGCAGGGTCCGCACAGATACGCAGTATTTT.

The V gene is TRBV6-5, the J gene TRBJ2-6; perhaps TRBD2 as D (6 bases). V was clipped by 2 bases and J by 4 bases, with 9 bases between them. The CDR3 totals 15 residues. Germline assignment: CDR1 MNHEY and CDR2 SVGAGI. Here the CDR3 reads CASSYGGTGANVLTF. CDR3 bases: TGTGCCAGCAGTTACGGCGGGACCGGGGCCAACGTCCTGACTTTC.

The genes are TRBV6-5 and TRBJ2-1; 13 bases agree with TRBD2. This CDR3 is built from 15 residues. V lost 6 bases, J lost 7 bases, and 6 bases stayed unmatched. CDR1 and CDR2 (germline): MNHEY, SVGAGI. The CDR3 region is CASSLGTSGNNEQFF. DNA of the CDR3: TGTGCCAGCAGCTTGGGGACTAGCGGGAATAATGAGCAGTTCTTC.

This clone is a singleton in its sample. The chain has TRBV2 and TRBJ1-2, with D tentatively TRBD1 (5 bases). The CDR3 sequence is 15 residues long. Trimming left V 0 bases short and J 4 bases short, with 12 bases between. CDR1 and CDR2 from the germline V gene are SNHLY and FYNNEI. CDR3 sequence reads: CASSEAPSGGYGYTF. CDR3 DNA: TGTGCCAGCAGTGAAGCTCCTTCCGGGGGCTATGGCTACACCTTC.

This clone was detected once. V and J are TRBV3-1 (or the pseudogene TRBV3-2) and TRBJ1-2; a possible D gene is TRBD1 (6 bases). Trimming cost V 3 bases and J 7 bases, with 15 bases left between them. Germline V CDR1 and CDR2: LGHDT, YNNKEL (reference sequence). The CDR3 totals 14 residues. This CDR3 reads CASSQEQGSRGYTF. DNA for the CDR3: TGTGCCAGCAGCCAGGAACAGGGATCTCGTGGCTACACCTTC.